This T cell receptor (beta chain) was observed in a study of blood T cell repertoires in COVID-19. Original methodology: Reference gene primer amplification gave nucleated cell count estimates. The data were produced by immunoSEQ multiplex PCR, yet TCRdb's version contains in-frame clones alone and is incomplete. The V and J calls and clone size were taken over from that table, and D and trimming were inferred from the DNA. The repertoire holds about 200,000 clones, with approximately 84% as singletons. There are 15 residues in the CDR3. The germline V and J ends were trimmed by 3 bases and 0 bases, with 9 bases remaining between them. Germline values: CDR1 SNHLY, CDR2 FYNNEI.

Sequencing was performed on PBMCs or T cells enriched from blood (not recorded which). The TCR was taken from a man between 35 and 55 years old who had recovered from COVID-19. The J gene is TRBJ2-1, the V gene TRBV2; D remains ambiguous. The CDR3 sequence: CASSDGGSSYNEQFF. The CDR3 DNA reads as TGTGCCAGCAGTGATGGCGGTAGCTCCTACAATGAGCAGTTCTTC.